This passage covers 14 T cell receptor beta chains from one sample sequenced in a study of blood T cell repertoires in COVID-19. The repertoire was sequenced with immunoSEQ multiplex PCR; TCRdb's copy has only in-frame clones and lacks some. This sample has roughly 230,000 clones, with about 85% found just once. Source material: peripheral blood. The source of these receptors is a woman over 75 with COVID-19, enrolled during active disease.

The V gene is TRBV29-1, the J gene TRBJ2-1; D remains unclear. The CDR3 runs to 11 residues. In germline, CDR1 is SQVTM, CDR2 ANQGSEA. V was shortened by 3 bases and J by 4 bases, with 4 bases between the two germline ends. The CDR3 DNA follows: TGCAGCGTTGAGAGGTACAATGAGCAGTTCTTC. Protein sequence: CSVERYNEQFF.

The genes are TRBV15 and TRBJ1-2; maybe TRBD1 (6 bases). The CDR3 sequence is 15 residues long. Per the germline V gene, CDR1 is LNHNV and CDR2 is YYDKDF (reference sequence). V was clipped by 3 bases and J by 4 bases, with 15 bases between them. CDR3 sequence: CATSSISQGSYGYTF. CDR3 coding DNA: TGTGCCACCAGCAGCATTTCGCAGGGGAGCTATGGCTACACCTTC.

The J gene is TRBJ1-2, the V gene TRBV3-1 (or the pseudogene TRBV3-2); D is uncertain. The CDR3 has 12 amino acids. Germline V CDR1 and CDR2: LGHDT, YNNKEL (reference sequence). Trimming removed 4 bases at V and 12 bases at J, with 15 bases between. CDR3 protein: CASSPGVGEDTF. Here the CDR3 DNA reads TGTGCCAGCAGCCCCGGTGTCGGGGAGGACACCTTC.

This clone has only one observation. The chain uses TRBV28 and TRBJ1-5, with 9 bases lining up with TRBD1. Trimming cost V 2 bases and J 7 bases; bases outside gene matches: 6. Germline CDR1 is MDHEN and CDR2 is SYDVKM. This CDR3 region has 15 residues. The CDR3 region is CASSLPRQGGQPQHF. The CDR3 bases are TGTGCCAGCAGTTTACCCCGACAGGGGGGACAGCCCCAGCATTTT.

This rearrangement joins TRBV29-1 to TRBJ2-5, with TRBD2 matching 11 bases. Germline V gene data show CDR1 as SQVTM and CDR2 as ANQGSEA. This CDR3 has 17 residues. V lost 7 bases to trimming and J lost 0 bases; unmatched junction nucleotides: 13. CDR3 nucleotides: TGCAGCGCCACCCCAACTAGCGGGGGCGTAAACCAAGAGACCCAGTACTTC. This encodes CSATPTSGGVNQETQYF. Based on the CDR3 plus reference TRBV29-1 and TRBJ2-5, the full variable domain is SAVISQKPSRDICQRGTSLTIQCQVDSQVTMMFWYRQQPGQSLTLIATANQGSEATYESGFVIDKFPISRPNLTFSTLTVSNMSPEDSSIYLCSATPTSGGVNQETQYFGPGTRLLVL.

This clone was counted once. This rearrangement joins TRBV4-2 to TRBJ1-4, with a tentative D call TRBD1 (6 bases). V was cut by 0 bases and J by 4 bases, with 9 bases left in between. This CDR3 is 15 amino acids long. Looked up from germline, CDR1 is LGHNA and CDR2 is YNFKEQ. CDR3 nucleotide sequence: TGTGCCAGCAGCCAAGACGCAGGGGATAATGAAAAACTGTTTTTT. Protein: CASSQDAGDNEKLFF.

This rearrangement joins TRBV6-2 or TRBV6-3 to TRBJ1-5, with a tentative D call TRBD1 (5 bases). Germline V gives CDR1 MNHEY, CDR2 SVGEGT. Between the trimmed V and J ends, which lost 2 bases and 0 bases, there was a span of 8 bases. This CDR3 region has 15 residues. CDR3 bases: TGTGCCAGCAGTTACAGGGGAAATAGCAATCAGCCCCAGCATTTT. It specifies CASSYRGNSNQPQHF.

J is TRBJ2-7 and V is TRBV28, with D possibly matching TRBD1 (5 bases). The CDR3 covers 13 residues. Germline CDR1 is MDHEN and CDR2 is SYDVKM. Between the trimmed V and J ends, which lost 5 bases and 2 bases, there was a span of 10 bases. The CDR3 reads CASSTRQPYEQYV. DNA of the CDR3: TGTGCCAGCAGTACCCGACAGCCCTACGAGCAGTACGTC.

The J gene is TRBJ1-5, the V gene TRBV12-3 or TRBV12-4; D remains ambiguous. The V gene lost 4 bases and the J gene lost 7 bases, with 8 bases spanning the gap. The CDR3 extends over 12 amino acids. The CDR3 protein is CASSSAAQPQHF. Here the CDR3 DNA reads TGTGCCAGCAGTTCGGCGGCCCAGCCCCAGCATTTT.

The rearrangement links TRBV30 to TRBJ2-7; D perhaps matches TRBD2 (6 bases). V lost 1 base, J lost 2 bases, and 15 bases lay in between. The CDR3 has 15 residues. Germline values: CDR1 GTSNPN, CDR2 SVGIG (reference sequence). CDR3 sequence: CAWSARTTFTYEQYF. DNA of the CDR3: TGTGCCTGGAGTGCCCGGACTACTTTCACCTACGAGCAGTACTTC.

The genes are TRBV19 and TRBJ2-4, with TRBD2 matching 13 bases. Germline-derived CDR1 and CDR2 are LNHDA and SQIVND (reference sequence). CDR3 length equals 17 residues. With 3 bases clipped from V and 5 bases from J, the junction kept 7 bases outside the gene matches. The CDR3 sequence is CASSMGLAGLRENIQYF. For the CDR3, the DNA is TGTGCCAGTAGTATGGGACTAGCGGGGTTAAGGGAAAACATTCAGTACTTC.

This clone appeared a few times. The J gene is TRBJ1-4, the V gene TRBV7-9; 9 bases are a match to TRBD1. This CDR3 is built from 15 residues. J lost 4 bases, V lost 3 bases, and 3 bases had no gene match. Germline-derived CDR1 and CDR2 are SEHNR and FQNEAQ (reference sequence). CDR3 sequence reads: CASSLGTGFNEKLFF. CDR3 nucleotide sequence: TGTGCCAGCAGCTTGGGGACAGGGTTTAATGAAAAACTGTTTTTT.

Here the CDR3 DNA reads TGCGCCAGCAGCTTGTCGGGTTTCGGTGGCTACACCTTC. Protein product: CASSLSGFGGYTF. J is TRBJ1-2 and V is TRBV5-1; no clear D. CDR1 and CDR2 (germline): SGHRS, YFSETQ. V was cut by 1 base and J by 7 bases, with 11 bases left in between. There are 13 residues in the CDR3.

The chain employs TRBV7-2 and TRBJ2-3; possible D gene TRBD1, 5 bases. Germline V gene lookup returns CDR1 SGHTA and CDR2 FQGNSA. The CDR3 has 16 residues. Trimming took off 4 bases at V and 0 bases at J, with 14 bases between the two ends. The CDR3, as DNA: TGTGCCAGCAGCTCGAAGGGGCAGGGAAGCACAGATACGCAGTATTTT. This translates into CASSSKGQGSTDTQYF.